These T cell receptor beta chains were read from a single sample in a study of blood T cell repertoires in COVID-19. TCRdb's copy holds only in-frame clones and misses some; the assay was immunoSEQ multiplex PCR. The table shows approximately 140,000 clones, with more than 75% occurring only once. Sequenced input: peripheral blood. Every receptor here comes from a human donor with acute or convalescent COVID-19. The donor label of this sample is uncertain. CDR3s include the opening cysteine and the closing phenylalanine or tryptophan. A D gene is named only where the DNA matches it firmly. Size values are once, few and many counts, or a class for expanded clones, and some rows have none.

CDR3 length | clone size | J gene | V gene | D gene | CDR3 protein | CDR3 DNA
17 | . | TRBJ1-6 | TRBV5-1 | TRBD1 | CASSLTPGTGRNSPLHF | TGCGCCAGCAGCCTTACCCCCGGGACAGGAAGAAATTCACCCCTCCACTTT
16 | few | TRBJ2-7 | TRBV7-9 | . | CASSSTPGEGPGEQYF | TGTGCCAGCAGCTCCACCCCGGGAGAGGGGCCGGGCGAGCAGTACTTC
15 | . | TRBJ1-5 | TRBV30 | . | CAWSPRGEGDQPQHF | TGTGCCTGGAGTCCCCGAGGGGAGGGGGATCAGCCCCAGCATTTT
15 | . | TRBJ1-2 | TRBV7-8 | TRBD1 | CASSEGTAQFYGYTF | TGTGCCAGCAGCGAGGGGACAGCTCAATTCTATGGCTACACCTTC
15 | . | TRBJ1-4 | TRBV5-1 | TRBD1 | CASSFSGQANEKLFF | TGCGCCAGCAGCTTCTCGGGACAGGCTAATGAAAAACTGTTTTTT
15 | . | TRBJ1-6 | TRBV30 | TRBD1 | CAWSVRDRGNSPLHF | TGTGCCTGGAGTGTACGGGACAGGGGTAATTCACCCCTCCACTTT
14 | . | TRBJ2-5 | TRBV5-4 | . | CASSLAGGRETQYF | TGTGCCAGCAGCTTGGCCGGGGGAAGGGAGACCCAGTACTTC
14 | . | TRBJ1-2 | TRBV30 | . | CAWSRGERAGGYTF | TGTGCCTGGAGTCGGGGGGAGAGGGCAGGAGGCTACACCTTC
12 | . | TRBJ1-1 | TRBV19 | . | CASSSRNTEAFF | TGTGCCAGTAGTAGCAGGAACACTGAAGCTTTCTTT
15 | . | TRBJ1-4 | TRBV27 | . | CASSAQGVGNEKLFF | TGTGCCAGCAGTGCCCAAGGGGTCGGGAATGAAAAACTGTTTTTT
15 | . | TRBJ1-2 | TRBV5-6 | . | CASSSPDSPARGYTF | TGTGCCAGCAGCTCCCCGGACAGCCCCGCACGCGGCTACACCTTC
15 | . | TRBJ2-5 | TRBV27 | TRBD1 | CASSPSTGGSGTQYF | TGTGCCAGCAGTCCCTCGACAGGGGGCTCGGGGACCCAGTACTTC
18 | once | TRBJ1-1 | TRBV5-4 | TRBD1 | CASSLGWTGGFSGTEAFF | TGTGCCAGCAGCTTGGGTTGGACAGGGGGCTTCTCGGGGACTGAAGCTTTCTTT
14 | . | TRBJ2-2 | TRBV12-5 | TRBD1 | CASGLGQGEGELFF | TGTGCTAGTGGTTTGGGACAGGGCGAGGGGGAGCTGTTTTTT
13 | medium-sized | TRBJ2-3 | TRBV7-9 | TRBD1 | CASTTGGASLQYF | TGTGCCAGCACGACAGGGGGCGCCTCATTGCAGTATTTT
14 | . | TRBJ1-1 | TRBV10-1 | . | CASSDHRGDTEAFF | TGCGCCAGCAGTGACCACCGGGGGGACACTGAAGCTTTCTTT
15 | few | TRBJ2-5 | TRBV19 | TRBD1 | CATDQGQGAKETQYF | TGTGCCACCGACCAGGGACAGGGGGCAAAAGAGACCCAGTACTTC
15 | . | TRBJ1-4 | TRBV6-2/TRBV6-3 | TRBD1 | CASSPTGAEDEKLFF | TGTGCCAGCAGCCCGACAGGGGCGGAGGACGAAAAACTGTTTTTT
17 | . | TRBJ2-1 | TRBV3-1/TRBV3-2 | TRBD2 | CASSFPNRGGSSNEQFF | TGTGCCAGCAGTTTTCCTAATCGCGGGGGGTCCTCGAATGAGCAGTTCTTC
14 | few | TRBJ1-5 | TRBV6-5 | . | CASNPTGSNQPQHF | TGTGCCAGCAACCCAACAGGGAGCAATCAGCCCCAGCATTTT
11 | . | TRBJ2-7 | TRBV30 | . | CAWTDSYEQYF | TGTGCCTGGACAGACTCCTACGAGCAGTACTTC
12 | . | TRBJ1-6 | TRBV6-5 | . | CASSGDNSPLHF | TGTGCCAGCAGCGGTGATAATTCACCCCTCCACTTT
13 | . | TRBJ2-2 | TRBV6-5 | . | CASRGSAGGELFF | TGTGCCAGCAGGGGGAGTGCAGGCGGGGAGCTGTTTTTT
16 | many | TRBJ1-2 | TRBV7-9 | . | CASSLMSGGFDYGYTF | TGTGCCAGCAGCTTAATGTCGGGGGGGTTTGACTATGGCTACACCTTC
14 | . | TRBJ1-4 | TRBV5-1 | TRBD1 | CASSPRQGGEKLFF | TGCGCCAGCAGCCCGAGACAGGGGGGTGAAAAACTGTTTTTT
14 | . | TRBJ1-1 | TRBV18 | TRBD1 | CASSRGQMNTEAFF | TGTGCCAGCTCACGGGGACAGATGAACACTGAAGCTTTCTTT
16 | . | TRBJ2-7 | TRBV10-3 | TRBD2 | CAISRLGLAKSYEQYF | TGTGCCATCAGTCGCCTGGGACTAGCGAAGTCCTACGAGCAGTACTTC
13 | . | TRBJ1-1 | TRBV5-1 | TRBD1 | CASSYTGDTEAFF | TGCGCCAGCAGCTACACAGGGGACACTGAAGCTTTCTTT
13 | . | TRBJ2-7 | TRBV12-3/TRBV12-4 | . | CASSFIGEDEQYF | TGTGCCAGCAGTTTTATAGGGGAGGACGAGCAGTACTTC
15 | . | TRBJ2-5 | TRBV4-1 | TRBD2 | CASSQVAGGTETQYF | TGCGCCAGCAGCCAAGTCGCGGGGGGTACCGAGACCCAGTACTTC
14 | . | TRBJ1-2 | TRBV7-2 | . | CASSLVSGLYGYTF | TGTGCCAGCAGCTTAGTTTCGGGACTCTATGGCTACACCTTC
14 | once | TRBJ2-5 | TRBV6-5 | TRBD1 | CASTLDRNQETQYF | TGTGCCAGCACCTTGGACAGGAACCAAGAGACCCAGTACTTC
13 | once | TRBJ2-7 | TRBV30 | . | CAWRARTTYEQYF | TGTGCCTGGAGGGCTCGGACAACCTACGAGCAGTACTTC
15 | . | TRBJ1-5 | TRBV7-9 | . | CASSLTGGANQPQHF | TGTGCCAGCAGCCTGACGGGAGGCGCCAATCAGCCCCAGCATTTT
17 | . | TRBJ1-4 | TRBV7-9 | . | CASSLDVGGEGNEKLFF | TGTGCCAGCAGCTTAGATGTTGGTGGAGAGGGTAATGAAAAACTGTTTTTT
14 | once | TRBJ2-2 | TRBV30 | . | CAWSELRRTGELFF | TGTGCCTGGAGTGAGTTGAGGAGGACCGGGGAGCTGTTTTTT
16 | . | TRBJ2-3 | TRBV5-4 | TRBD2 | CASSLQIGGAIDTQYF | TGTGCCAGCAGCCTCCAGATCGGGGGGGCCATAGATACGCAGTATTTT
12 | . | TRBJ1-3 | TRBV9 | . | CASSIIGNTIYF | TGTGCCAGCAGCATTATTGGAAACACCATATATTTT
11 | . | TRBJ2-1 | TRBV5-1 | . | CASSFRGEKFF | TGCGCCAGCAGCTTCAGGGGGGAGAAGTTCTTC